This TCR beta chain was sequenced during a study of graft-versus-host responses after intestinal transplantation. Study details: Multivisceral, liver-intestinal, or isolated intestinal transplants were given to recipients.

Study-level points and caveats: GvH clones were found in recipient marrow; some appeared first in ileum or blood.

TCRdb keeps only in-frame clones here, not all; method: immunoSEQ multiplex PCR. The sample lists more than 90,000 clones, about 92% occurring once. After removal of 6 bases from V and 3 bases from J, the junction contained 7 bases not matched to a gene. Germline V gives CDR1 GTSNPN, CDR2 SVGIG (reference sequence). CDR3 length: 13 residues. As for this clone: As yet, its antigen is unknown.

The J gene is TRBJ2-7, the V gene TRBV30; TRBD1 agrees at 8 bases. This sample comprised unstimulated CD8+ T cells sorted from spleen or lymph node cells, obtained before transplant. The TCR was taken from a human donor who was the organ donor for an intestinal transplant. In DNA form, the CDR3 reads TGTGCCTGTACGCGTGACAGGGGCTACGAGCAGTACTTC. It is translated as CACTRDRGYEQYF. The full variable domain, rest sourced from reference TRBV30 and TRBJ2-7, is SQTIHQWPATLVQPVGSPLSLECTVEGTSNPNLYWYRQAAGRGLQLLFYSVGIGQISSEVPQNLSASRPQDRQFILSSKKLLLSDSGFYLCACTRDRGYEQYFGPGTRLTVT.